This TCR beta chain comes out of a study of T cell clones after liver transplantation. Study in general: Third-party-reactive TCRbeta sequences from pre-transplant mixed lymphocyte reactions served as antigen-independent comparators. Without induction therapy, subjects received standard immunosuppression until 12-24 months post-transplant.

The V gene lost 5 bases and the J gene lost 6 bases, with 16 bases spanning the gap. The CDR3 is made up of 14 amino acids. Germline CDR1 is MNHNY and CDR2 is SVGAGI (reference sequence). As concerns this clone: Its target is unknown.

Sorting of unstimulated PBMCs yielded separate CD3+CD4+ and CD3+CD8+ fractions. Using immunoSEQ multiplex PCR, the repertoire was profiled, and TCRdb retains in-frame clones only, with some absent. Counted here are tens of thousands of clones, approximately 93% occurring once; the ten biggest clones make up approximately 25%. The study's findings and limits: Graft donor-reactive T cells possibly entered the graft instead of undergoing deletion.

The sequence came from a human patient who received a liver transplant. Some of these T cells may belong to the graft donor. This sequence joins TRBV6-6 and TRBJ1-2; D call uncertain. Sequenced here: CD8+ T cells from blood, sampled less than 28 months after liver transplant. This chain's CDR3 is CASSPGGEAHGYTF. The CDR3 DNA sequence: TGTGCCAGCAGTCCCGGTGGTGAGGCGCATGGCTACACCTTC.